This TCR beta chain was observed in a study of blood T cells in healthy people across ages (dated by TCRdb to between 2015 and 2017). Describing the broader study: Template switching captured roughly one uniquely barcoded TCR beta cDNA molecule per two T cells in model experiments. Using deep sequencing normalized with unique cDNA molecular identifiers, the study measured how TCR beta repertoire diversity changes with age. Four age groups were formed from the donors: young (average approximately 17 years), middle-aged (roughly 38), aged (about 68) and long-lived (approximately 78). To avoid experimental bias, donors of different ages were distributed randomly across sequencing lanes. Two additional independent replicas of 1 million unique cDNA reads from the same blood draw were analyzed for two donors (one aged 18 to 30 and one aged 80 or older). The investigation overall reported the following: Since profiling was done on bulk unsorted PBMCs, naive and antigen-experienced compartments could not be conclusively compared. Estimates of total diversity from one million sequenced T cells were regarded as lower bounds and underestimates. Because donor CMV infection status was unknown, age-related changes in expanded clonotypes were potentially confounded. As age increased, observed TCR beta diversity per million T cells dropped in a roughly linear way, and a significant reduction was already evident by age around 41. The percentage of naive T cells measured by flow cytometry correlated strongly with observed TCR beta diversity. Compared with the aged group, the long-lived group had more naive CD4+ T cells, fewer expanded clones and increased TCR diversity, suggesting age selection.

The donors were under 40 Caucasian individuals from Russia, aged roughly 6 to 90 years, who were systemically healthy. Each donor gave 8 to 10 milliliters of peripheral blood, collected into EDTA-treated Vacutainer tubes. Ficoll-Paque density-gradient centrifugation was used to isolate PBMCs, with at least 6 million per sample. Trizol reagent was used to extract total RNA from the PBMCs, yielding at least 5 micrograms per sample. For every donor, an aliquot of PBMCs went through flow cytometry to measure the percentages of naive CD45RAhigh/CD27high T cells. Library preparation employed 5' RACE. TCRdb names Illumina HiSeq 2500 as the instrument used. A second roughly 7 to 12 cycle PCR used a sample-barcoded 5' primer and a J-beta primer mix. Each TCR beta cDNA molecule received a unique molecular identifier from a template-switch 5' adaptor carrying 12 random nucleotides. Each sample yielded at least 2.5 million CDR3-containing paired-end reads. First-strand cDNA synthesis was performed from all RNA using the Mint cDNA synthesis kit, with priming by a TRBC-specific oligonucleotide. Following uracil-DNA glycosylase treatment, all cDNA underwent a first 18-cycle PCR with the universal primers M1SS and BC2_uni_R. In the paper's pipeline: For normalization, 1 million high-quality reads, each with a distinct molecular identifier, were randomly selected from each sample. Reads sharing molecular identifiers were discarded rather than binned into consensus sequences. CDR3 identification, clonotype clustering and error correction used MiTCR with a Q25 quality threshold and the strictest error-elimination algorithm. A nonparametric unseen species model using Euler transformation provided a lower-bound estimate of total TCR beta diversity. The public reads were quality trimmed at Q25 with fastp and then assembled into clones with MiXCR by TCRdb, keeping productive beta chains. Duplicate CDR3 protein sequences are folded into a single record with the most common DNA and genes. These V and J calls derive from TCRdb rather than the authors' analysis. A total of about 640,000 distinct CDR3 sequences appear in this sample, 25% to 35% of them only once. The top ten clonotypes cover roughly 14% of the sample.

This clonotype was counted at least ten times. Its specific antigen is unknown. Base qualities are not provided; no much larger clone lies one nucleotide away. The TCR originated in a woman aged 80 or older in good health. The sample was blood.

The bases read TGCAGTGCAATCTTCCCAGGGGGGGCCAACGTCCTGACTTTC. This gives the protein CSAIFPGGANVLTF. The sequence joins TRBV20-1 to TRBJ2-6; the D gene is perhaps TRBD1, from 5 matching bases. From cysteine to phenylalanine, the CDR3 is 14 amino acids long. Only the CDR3 part of the read is kept: 42 bases, read in frame from the first base. V is clipped by 6 bases and J by 4 bases, and the sequence between their germline boundaries is 13 bases long. For CDR1 and CDR2, the germline V gene (reference sequence) lists DFQATT and SNEGSKA.